The 6 T cell receptor beta chains below all came from one sample that was sequenced in a study of shared clonotypes between healthy human individuals. The repertoire was sequenced with immunoSEQ multiplex PCR; TCRdb's copy has only in-frame clones and lacks some. The table includes 2 million to 2.5 million clones, approximately 96% detected once. Sequenced input: naive CD4+ T cells sorted from blood. As to subset: CD45RA+ positively selected. Every receptor here comes from a man younger than 35 in good health.

The chain recombines TRBV30 with TRBJ2-6, with D tentatively TRBD1 or TRBD2 (5 bases each). The V gene's germline CDR1 is GTSNPN and CDR2 SVGIG (reference sequence). The CDR3 length is 17 residues. V shed 5 bases and J shed 1 base, with 18 bases lying between them. In DNA, the CDR3 is TGTGCCTGGGATGAGGGTCTGGGGCCTTCTGGGGCCAACGTCCTGACTTTC. It translates to CAWDEGLGPSGANVLTF.

The J gene is TRBJ1-5, the V gene TRBV9, with 7 bases identical to TRBD1. Germline assignment: CDR1 SGDLS and CDR2 YYNGEE. The CDR3 is 13 amino acids. Germline trimming cut 0 bases from V and 7 bases from J; bases unmatched to any gene: 1. This CDR3 reads CASSVGQGQPQHF. The CDR3 DNA follows: TGTGCCAGCAGCGTAGGACAGGGACAGCCCCAGCATTTT.

DNA for the CDR3: TGTGCCAGCAGTTTTAGAACGTTCAATTCACCCCTCCACTTT. Protein product: CASSFRTFNSPLHF. The chain uses TRBV27 and TRBJ1-6, with D hard to call. CDR1 is MNHEY and CDR2 is SMNVEV in the germline V gene (reference sequence). CDR3 size: 14 residues. V gave up 3 bases and J gave up 7 bases, with 10 bases separating them.

The V call is TRBV11-2, the J call TRBJ1-6; perhaps TRBD1 as D (6 bases). Germline CDR1 SGHAT, CDR2 FQNNGV. V was cut by 5 bases and J by 8 bases, with 16 bases left in between. The length of the CDR3 is 15 residues. The CDR3 reads CASSLRGANYSPLHF. CDR3 bases: TGTGCCAGCAGCCTAAGGGGGGCTAATTATTCACCCCTCCACTTT. The variable domain in full, with the rest retrieved from reference TRBV11-2 and TRBJ1-6, is EAGVAQSPRYKIIEKRQSVAFWCNPISGHATLYWYQQILGQGPKLLIQFQNNGVVDDSQLPKDRFSAERLKGVDSTLKIQPAKLEDSAVYLCASSLRGANYSPLHFGNGTRLTVT.

In this sample, this clone turned up once. The chain is built from TRBV12-5 and TRBJ2-3; possible D gene TRBD2, 6 bases. V was pared by 7 bases and J by 2 bases, with 13 bases between. The CDR3 is made up of 14 amino acids. Germline assignment: CDR1 LGHNT and CDR2 FRNRAP. CDR3 bases: TGTGCTAGTGCCCAGGGACTTTCCACAGATACGCAGTATTTT. It yields the protein CASAQGLSTDTQYF.

The chain is built from TRBV6-4 and TRBJ2-7; D is perhaps TRBD2 (6 bases). Trimming removed 5 bases from V and 4 bases from J, with 18 bases in between. Germline V gene lookup returns CDR1 MRHNA and CDR2 SNTAGT. This CDR3 region has 15 residues. CDR3 sequence reads: CASSPQAGLLYEQYF. CDR3 in DNA: TGTGCCAGCAGTCCTCAGGCGGGGCTACTTTACGAGCAGTACTTC.